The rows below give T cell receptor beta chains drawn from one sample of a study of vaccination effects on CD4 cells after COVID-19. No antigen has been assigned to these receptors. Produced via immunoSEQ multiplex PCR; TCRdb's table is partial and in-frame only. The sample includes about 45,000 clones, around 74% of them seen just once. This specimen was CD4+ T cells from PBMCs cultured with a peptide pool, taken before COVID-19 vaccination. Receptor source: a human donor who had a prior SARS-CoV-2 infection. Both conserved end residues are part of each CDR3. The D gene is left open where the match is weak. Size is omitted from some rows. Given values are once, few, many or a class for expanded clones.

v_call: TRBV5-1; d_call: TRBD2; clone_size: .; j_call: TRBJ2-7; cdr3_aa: CASSSASGSYEQYF; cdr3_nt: TGCGCCAGCAGCTCGGCTAGCGGGAGTTACGAGCAGTACTTC
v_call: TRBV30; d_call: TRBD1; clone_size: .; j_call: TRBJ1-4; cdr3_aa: CAGKTGTGATNEKLFF; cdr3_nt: TGTGCCGGGAAGACCGGGACAGGGGCAACTAATGAAAAACTGTTTTTT
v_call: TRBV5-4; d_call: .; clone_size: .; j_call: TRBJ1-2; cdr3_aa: CASSLGGTRGYGYTF; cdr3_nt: TGTGCCAGCAGCTTGGGGGGAACCCGGGGCTATGGCTACACCTTC
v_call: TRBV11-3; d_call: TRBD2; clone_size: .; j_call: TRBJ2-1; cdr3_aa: CASSLDPASGRSGSYNEQFF; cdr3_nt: TGTGCCAGCAGCTTAGATCCCGCTAGCGGGAGATCCGGCTCCTACAATGAGCAGTTCTTC
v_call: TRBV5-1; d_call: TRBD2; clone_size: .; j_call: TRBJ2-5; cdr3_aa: CASSSRSGLALQETQYF; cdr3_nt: TGCGCCAGCAGCTCACGCTCCGGACTAGCGTTGCAAGAGACCCAGTACTTC
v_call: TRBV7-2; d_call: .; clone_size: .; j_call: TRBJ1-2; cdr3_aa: CASSLRGPGEANYGYTF; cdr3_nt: TGTGCCAGCAGCTTAAGGGGCCCAGGTGAAGCTAACTATGGCTACACCTTC
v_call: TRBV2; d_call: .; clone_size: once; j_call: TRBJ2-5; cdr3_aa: CASSPEFVAETQYF; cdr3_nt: TGTGCCAGCAGTCCTGAATTTGTCGCAGAGACCCAGTACTTC
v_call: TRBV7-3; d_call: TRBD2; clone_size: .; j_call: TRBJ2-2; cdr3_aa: CASSWASGASTGELFF; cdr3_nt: TGTGCCAGCAGCTGGGCTAGCGGGGCGAGCACCGGGGAGCTGTTTTTT
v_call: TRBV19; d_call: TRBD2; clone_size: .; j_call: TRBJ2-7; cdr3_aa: CASSPFWRLAGDEQYF; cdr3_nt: TGTGCCAGTAGTCCCTTCTGGCGACTAGCGGGAGACGAGCAGTACTTC
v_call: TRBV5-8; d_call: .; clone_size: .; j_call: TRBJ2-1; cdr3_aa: CASSLGLYNEQFF; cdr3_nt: TGTGCCAGCAGCTTGGGCCTCTACAATGAGCAGTTCTTC
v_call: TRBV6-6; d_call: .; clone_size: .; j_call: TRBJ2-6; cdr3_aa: CASSYGDSGANVLTF; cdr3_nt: TGTGCCAGCAGTTACGGGGACTCTGGGGCCAACGTCCTGACTTTC
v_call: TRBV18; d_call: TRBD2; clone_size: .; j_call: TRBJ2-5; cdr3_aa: CASSTGLEETQYF; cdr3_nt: TGTGCCAGCTCAACCGGACTAGAAGAGACCCAGTACTTC
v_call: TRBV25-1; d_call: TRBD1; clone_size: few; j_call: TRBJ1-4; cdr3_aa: CASSELLGTATNEKLFF; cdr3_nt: TGTGCCAGCAGTGAACTTTTAGGGACAGCAACTAATGAAAAACTGTTTTTT
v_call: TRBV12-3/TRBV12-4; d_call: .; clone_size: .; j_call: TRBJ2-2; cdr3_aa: CASRIHTGELFF; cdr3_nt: TGTGCCAGCAGAATTCACACCGGGGAGCTGTTTTTT
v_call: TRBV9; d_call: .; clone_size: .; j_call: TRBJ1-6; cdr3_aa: CASSAYLGDSPLHF; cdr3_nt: TGTGCCAGCAGCGCATATTTAGGGGATTCACCCCTCCACTTT
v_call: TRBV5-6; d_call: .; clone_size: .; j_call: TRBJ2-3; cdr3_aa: CASSFQPPSRDTQYF; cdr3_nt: TGTGCCAGCAGCTTCCAGCCGCCCTCCAGGGATACGCAGTATTTT
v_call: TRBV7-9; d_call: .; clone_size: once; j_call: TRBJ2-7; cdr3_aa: CASSLARQTASYEQYF; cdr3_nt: TGTGCCAGCAGCTTAGCGCGGCAAACTGCCTCCTACGAGCAGTACTTC
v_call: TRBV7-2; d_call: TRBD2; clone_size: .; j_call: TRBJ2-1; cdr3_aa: CASSPQWRERYNEQFF; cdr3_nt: TGTGCCAGCAGCCCCCAATGGCGGGAGAGATACAATGAGCAGTTCTTC
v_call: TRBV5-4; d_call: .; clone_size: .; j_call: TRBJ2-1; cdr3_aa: CASSFDREEQFF; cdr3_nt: TGTGCCAGCAGCTTCGATAGGGAAGAGCAGTTCTTC
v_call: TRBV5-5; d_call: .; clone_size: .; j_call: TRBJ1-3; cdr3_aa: CASSFGRVRSSGNTIYF; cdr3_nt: TGTGCCAGCAGCTTCGGGCGTGTGCGGTCCTCTGGAAACACCATATATTTT
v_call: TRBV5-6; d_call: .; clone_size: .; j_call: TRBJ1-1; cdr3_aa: CASSLGRNTEAFF; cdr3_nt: TGTGCCAGCAGCTTGGGCAGGAACACTGAAGCTTTCTTT
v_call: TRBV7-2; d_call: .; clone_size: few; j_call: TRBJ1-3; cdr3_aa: CASSLADSGNTIYF; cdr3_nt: TGTGCCAGCAGCTTAGCAGACTCTGGAAACACCATATATTTT
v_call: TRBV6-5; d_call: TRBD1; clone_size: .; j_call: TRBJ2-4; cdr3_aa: CASSSFTGGDIQYF; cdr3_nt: TGTGCCAGCAGTTCTTTTACAGGGGGTGACATTCAGTACTTC
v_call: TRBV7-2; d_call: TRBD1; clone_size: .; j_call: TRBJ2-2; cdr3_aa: CASSPGTGANTGELFF; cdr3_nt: TGTGCCAGCAGCCCGGGGACAGGGGCTAACACCGGGGAGCTGTTTTTT
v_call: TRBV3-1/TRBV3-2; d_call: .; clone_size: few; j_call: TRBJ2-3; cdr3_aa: CASSQVDLRDTQYF; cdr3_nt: TGTGCCAGCAGCCAAGTGGATTTGAGAGATACGCAGTATTTT
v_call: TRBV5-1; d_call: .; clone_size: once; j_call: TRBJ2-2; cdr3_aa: CASSQIRDTNTGELFF; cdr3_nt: TGCGCCAGCAGCCAGATTAGGGATACGAACACCGGGGAGCTGTTTTTT
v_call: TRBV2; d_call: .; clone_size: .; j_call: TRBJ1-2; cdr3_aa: CASSENGFGKGNLDGYTF; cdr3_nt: TGTGCCAGCAGTGAAAATGGTTTTGGTAAGGGAAACCTGGATGGCTACACCTTC
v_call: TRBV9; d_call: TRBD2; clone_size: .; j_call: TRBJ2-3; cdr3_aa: CASSVGSGLAALDTQYF; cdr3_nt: TGTGCCAGCAGCGTAGGTTCCGGGCTAGCGGCCTTAGATACGCAGTATTTT
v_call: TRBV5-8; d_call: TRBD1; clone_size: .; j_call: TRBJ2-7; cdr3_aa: CASSLGFGTGGYEQYF; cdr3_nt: TGTGCCAGCAGCTTGGGGTTCGGGACAGGGGGCTACGAGCAGTACTTC
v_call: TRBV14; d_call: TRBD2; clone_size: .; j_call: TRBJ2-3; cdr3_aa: CASSPRLADTQYF; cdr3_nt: TGTGCCAGCAGCCCGCGACTAGCAGACACGCAGTATTTT
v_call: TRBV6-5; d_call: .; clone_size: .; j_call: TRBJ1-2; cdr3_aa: CASRYRRSNYGYTF; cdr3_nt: TGTGCCAGCAGGTACAGAAGATCCAACTATGGCTACACCTTC
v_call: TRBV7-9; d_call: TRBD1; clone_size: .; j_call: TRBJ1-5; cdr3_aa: CASSFTGDQPQHF; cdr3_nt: TGTGCCAGCAGCTTCACAGGGGATCAGCCCCAGCATTTT
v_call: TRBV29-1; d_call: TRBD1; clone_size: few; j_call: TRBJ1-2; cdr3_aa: CSVTGGTGYSYGYTF; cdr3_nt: TGCAGCGTCACCGGTGGGACAGGGTACAGCTATGGCTACACCTTC
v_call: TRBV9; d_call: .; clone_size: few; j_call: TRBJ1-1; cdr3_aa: CASKPQGNTEAFF; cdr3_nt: TGTGCCAGCAAACCCCAAGGGAACACTGAAGCTTTCTTT
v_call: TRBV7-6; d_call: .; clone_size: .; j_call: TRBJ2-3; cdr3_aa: CASSDRPSGADTQYF; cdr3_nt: TGTGCCAGCAGCGACCGCCCCTCGGGCGCAGATACGCAGTATTTT
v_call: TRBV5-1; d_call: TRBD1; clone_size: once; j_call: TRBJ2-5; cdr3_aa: CASSSTGGYQETQYF; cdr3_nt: TGCGCCAGCAGCTCGACAGGGGGGTACCAAGAGACCCAGTACTTC
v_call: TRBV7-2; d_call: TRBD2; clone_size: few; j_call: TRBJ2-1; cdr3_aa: CASSFIAGLVNNEQFF; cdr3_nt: TGTGCCAGCAGCTTTATAGCGGGACTAGTGAACAATGAGCAGTTCTTC
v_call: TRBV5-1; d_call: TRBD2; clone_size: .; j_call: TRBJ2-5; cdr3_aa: CASRGLVGETQYF; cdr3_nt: TGCGCCAGCAGGGGACTAGTAGGTGAGACCCAGTACTTC